This T cell receptor (beta chain) was recovered during a study of T-cell reconstitution after alpha-beta-depleted transplantation in children. Study-wide results and caveats: Where some patients showed high TCRbeta diversity at day 60, it came from recipient T cells and thymic progenitors that had survived. Two months or so post-transplant, alpha-beta T cells reportedly derived from several hundred expanded graft clones.

A library of TCRbeta sequences, prepared with unique molecular identifiers, was generated. TCRdb redid the calling of the PCR reads with MiXCR, one entry per CDR3 protein. Of a few thousand distinct CDR3 sequences in the sample, just under 7.5% were seen once. Looked up from germline, CDR1 is MNHEY and CDR2 is SMNVEV (reference sequence). The V and J ends lost 1 base and 7 bases respectively, with 11 bases between them. This CDR3 contains 13 residues. This clonotype qualifies as medium-sized (0.01 to 0.1%). The antigen is not known. The sequence was collected from a boy younger than two who had a stem cell transplant for SCID, so the T cells may come from the graft donor. The sequencing used PBMCs, mostly from graft donor cells, collected 60 days after TCRalphabeta/CD19-depleted stem cell transplant. The J gene is TRBJ2-7, the V gene TRBV27; D is uncertain. CDR3 in DNA: TGTGCCAGCAGTTTATGGTTGGGCCGGGAGCAGTACTTC. It translates to CASSLWLGREQYF.